These 25 T cell receptor beta chains originate from one sample sequenced in a study of blood T cell repertoires in COVID-19. Some clones are missing from TCRdb's copy, which holds only in-frame ones; the method was immunoSEQ multiplex PCR. The sample has under 200,000 clones, approximately 84% seen once. The sequencing sample was made of peripheral blood. The receptors come from a man between 18 and 29 years old with active or convalescent COVID-19.

The rearrangement links TRBV3-1 (or the pseudogene TRBV3-2) to TRBJ1-1; 8 nucleotides match TRBD1. CDR1 and CDR2 (germline): LGHDT, YNNKEL (reference sequence). The length of the CDR3 is 16 residues. The V gene end was trimmed by 0 bases and the J gene end by 0 bases; junction bases not matched to a gene: 3. The CDR3 DNA is TGTGCCAGCAGCCAAGACAGGGGGCACATGAACACTGAAGCTTTCTTT. Its translation is CASSQDRGHMNTEAFF.

V gene TRBV5-6 combines with J gene TRBJ1-2, with 8 bases aligning to TRBD1. Germline V lookup: CDR1 SGHDT, CDR2 YYEEEE. The CDR3 is made up of 14 amino acids. With 4 bases clipped from V and 4 bases from J, the junction kept 6 bases outside the gene matches. In nucleotides, the CDR3 is TGTGCCAGCAGCCTTCGGACAGGGAGCTATGGCTACACCTTC. Amino acid sequence: CASSLRTGSYGYTF.

V gene TRBV3-1 (or the pseudogene TRBV3-2) combines with J gene TRBJ1-1, with 7 nucleotides matching TRBD1. Germline CDR1 LGHDT, CDR2 YNNKEL (reference sequence). The CDR3 runs 16 residues. The V and J ends lost 2 bases and 1 base, in that order; junction bases with no gene match: 7. The CDR3 loop reads CASSQLRQGSNTEAFF. The CDR3 nucleotides read TGTGCCAGCAGCCAACTCAGACAGGGATCGAACACTGAAGCTTTCTTT.

J is TRBJ1-5 and V is TRBV2; 7 bases fit TRBD1. Germline values: CDR1 SNHLY, CDR2 FYNNEI. This CDR3 is 15 amino acids long. V lost 5 bases to trimming and J lost 2 bases; unmatched junction nucleotides: 6. This CDR3 is CASSLGQAGNQPQHF. CDR3 coding DNA: TGTGCCAGCAGTCTCGGACAGGCGGGCAATCAGCCCCAGCATTTT. Filled out from reference TRBV2 and TRBJ1-5, the complete variable domain reads EPEVTQTPSHQVTQMGQEVILRCVPISNHLYFYWYRQILGQKVEFLVSFYNNEISEKSEIFDDQFSVERPDGSNFTLKIRSTKLEDSAMYFCASSLGQAGNQPQHFGDGTRLSIL.

This chain links TRBV6-1 with TRBJ2-7; 8 nucleotides match TRBD2. This CDR3 is built from 15 residues. Germline V gene sequence: CDR1 MNHNS, CDR2 SASEGT. V lost 3 bases and J lost 4; bases outside the gene matches: 8. CDR3 amino acids: CASSDRRGAPYEQYF. In DNA, the CDR3 is TGTGCCAGCAGTGATCGGCGGGGGGCCCCTTACGAGCAGTACTTC.

The chain couples TRBV18 to TRBJ2-1; 14 bases are a match to TRBD2. V shed 6 bases and J 6 bases; nucleotides not matched to a gene: 7. There are 16 residues in the CDR3. From germline, CDR1 is KGHSH and CDR2 LQKENI. The CDR3 here is CASSHGGLAGVNEQFF. The CDR3 DNA reads TGTGCCAGCTCCCACGGGGGACTAGCGGGGGTCAATGAGCAGTTCTTC.

This clone was detected only a few times. Without the conserved terminal phenylalanine or tryptophan, this CDR3 likely stems from a read error. It is unclear where the CDR3 begins or ends on the DNA, so no DNA is shown, and the CDR3 is as TCRdb lists it. The genes are TRBV19 and TRBJ1-4; the tabulated D call, TRBD1, remains unverified against the DNA. Germline CDR1 reads LNHDA; CDR2 reads SQIVND (reference sequence). The CDR3 spans 12 residues, counting both ends. This CDR3 is CARPPLPGQRAA.

V and J are TRBV6-2 or TRBV6-3 and TRBJ2-6; 7 bases fit TRBD1. This CDR3 has 19 residues. Germline CDR1 MNHEY, CDR2 SVGEGT. The trim removed 0 bases at V and 2 bases at J, leaving 10 bases unmatched. CDR3 sequence: CASSYSRVKGGTGANVLTF. DNA of the CDR3: TGTGCCAGCAGTTACTCGAGGGTGAAAGGGGGCACTGGGGCCAACGTCCTGACTTTC.

The rearrangement joins TRBV10-3 to TRBJ2-7; weak D call: TRBD1 (5 bases). This CDR3 has 14 residues. Trimming removed 4 bases at V and 0 bases at J, with 10 bases between. CDR1 and CDR2 from the germline V gene are ENHRY and SYGVKD. CDR3 amino acids: CAISGRVLSYEQYF. The CDR3 region has the DNA TGTGCCATCAGTGGCAGGGTTCTCTCCTACGAGCAGTACTTC.

The V call is TRBV7-2, the J call TRBJ2-1; D may be TRBD2 (6 bases). Germline V CDR1 and CDR2: SGHTA, FQGNSA. With 5 bases removed from V and 8 bases from J, the gap between germline ends came to 22 bases. The CDR3 spans 16 residues. This CDR3 reads CASSQSPDWGGDEQFF. The DNA for the CDR3 is TGTGCCAGCAGCCAAAGTCCAGATTGGGGAGGCGATGAGCAGTTCTTC. The variable domain in full, with the rest retrieved from reference TRBV7-2 and TRBJ2-1, is GAGVSQSPSNKVTEKGKDVELRCDPISGHTALYWYRQSLGQGLEFLIYFQGNSAPDKSGLPSDRFSAERTGGSVSTLTIQRTQQEDSAVYLCASSQSPDWGGDEQFFGPGTRLTVL.

The gene calls are TRBV7-9 and TRBJ2-3, with 7 nucleotides matching TRBD2. Germline V lookup: CDR1 SEHNR, CDR2 FQNEAQ (reference sequence). The CDR3 has 16 amino acids. V was pared by 4 bases and J by 2 bases, with 9 bases of the junction left unmatched. In DNA form, the CDR3 reads TGTGCCAGCAGCTCCGCGAGGGACTACCCCACAGATACGCAGTATTTT. It specifies CASSSARDYPTDTQYF.

The V gene is TRBV28, the J gene TRBJ1-2, with 8 bases lining up with TRBD1. The V gene end was trimmed by 11 bases and the J gene end by 6 bases; junction bases not matched to a gene: 5. Germline CDR1 is MDHEN and CDR2 is SYDVKM. The CDR3 consists of 11 residues. CDR3 sequence (DNA): TGTGCCTTGGGGGACAGGCATGGCTACACCTTC. Encoded protein: CALGDRHGYTF.

The chain combines TRBV3-1 (or the pseudogene TRBV3-2) with TRBJ1-5, with D perhaps matching TRBD1 (6 bases). The germline V gene encodes CDR1 LGHDT and CDR2 YNNKEL (reference sequence). Deletions cut 1 base from V and 5 bases from J, with 12 bases between. This CDR3 comprises 15 residues. In nucleotides, the CDR3 is TGTGCCAGCAGCCAAGGTAGACAGGCGGATCAGCCCCAGCATTTT. Translated: CASSQGRQADQPQHF.

The V gene is TRBV7-3, the J gene TRBJ2-1; 12 nucleotides align to TRBD2. V gave up 3 bases and J gave up 4 bases; unmatched junction bases: 4. Per the germline V gene, CDR1 is SGHTA and CDR2 is FQGTGA. This CDR3 contains 16 residues. In DNA form, the CDR3 reads TGTGCCAGCAGCTTTTCTAGCGGGAGGGATTACAATGAGCAGTTCTTC. Amino acids: CASSFSSGRDYNEQFF.

The V call is TRBV28, the J call TRBJ2-3, with 7 positions matching TRBD1. In germline, CDR1 is MDHEN, CDR2 SYDVKM. The CDR3 covers 15 residues. J gave up 0 bases and V 6 bases, and 6 bases lay outside the gene matches. CDR3 sequence: CASSPGTDSTDTQYF. CDR3 bases: TGTGCCAGCAGCCCCGGGACAGATAGCACAGATACGCAGTATTTT.

The rearrangement uses TRBV5-1 and TRBJ2-5; possibly TRBD2 for D (5 bases). V was trimmed by 0 bases and J by 5 bases, leaving 11 bases between them. The CDR3 consists of 14 residues. Germline CDR1 SGHRS, CDR2 YFSETQ. CDR3 residues: CASSLEPSRETQYF. The CDR3, as DNA: TGCGCCAGCAGCTTGGAGCCTAGCCGGGAGACCCAGTACTTC.

This chain connects TRBV11-3 to TRBJ1-1; a possible D gene is TRBD1 (5 bases). The CDR3 has 14 residues. Germline CDR1 SGHNT, CDR2 YENEEA. Trimming pared 3 bases from V and 3 bases from J, leaving 11 bases between. CDR3 DNA: TGTGCCAGCAGCTTTGGAGGGACGGACACTGAAGCTTTCTTT. Translated, it gives CASSFGGTDTEAFF.

V usage is TRBV30 and J usage is TRBJ2-1; 15 positions match TRBD2. Per the germline V gene, CDR1 is GTSNPN and CDR2 is SVGIG (reference sequence). V lost 3 bases and J lost 4; bases outside the gene matches: 10. The CDR3 covers 18 residues. CDR3 nucleotide sequence: TGTGCCTGGAGAGCGCGGATCGGGACTAGCGGGAGGTACAATGAGCAGTTCTTC. Amino acids: CAWRARIGTSGRYNEQFF. Complete variable domain (other parts from reference TRBV30 and TRBJ2-1): SQTIHQWPATLVQPVGSPLSLECTVEGTSNPNLYWYRQAAGRGLQLLFYSVGIGQISSEVPQNLSASRPQDRQFILSSKKLLLSDSGFYLCAWRARIGTSGRYNEQFFGPGTRLTVL.

The V call is TRBV7-6, the J call TRBJ1-5; D is ambiguous. V was trimmed by 7 bases and J by 0 bases, leaving 25 bases between them. CDR1 is SGHVS and CDR2 is FNYEAQ in the germline V gene. The CDR3 runs to 19 residues. The CDR3 bases are TGTGCCAGCATCGGGGATGTAAGACGGAGGTCCAATAGCAATCAGCCCCAGCATTTT. Its protein product is CASIGDVRRRSNSNQPQHF.

The gene calls are TRBV5-4 and TRBJ1-2; maybe TRBD1 (6 bases). CDR3 length: 14 amino acids. Germline V gives CDR1 SGHNT, CDR2 YYREEE (reference sequence). V lost 4 bases to trimming and J lost 3 bases, with 13 bases between them. This CDR3 reads CASSTRGGHYGYTF. CDR3 bases: TGTGCCAGCAGCACACGGGGGGGGCACTATGGCTACACCTTC.

The rearrangement uses TRBV4-2 and TRBJ1-5; a possible D gene is TRBD1 (6 bases). CDR1 is LGHNA, CDR2 YNFKEQ, per germline. The V gene lost 5 bases and the J gene lost 2 bases, with 16 bases spanning the gap. The CDR3 loop spans 16 amino acids. The chain's CDR3 is CASSFRGRGGNQPQHF. In DNA, the CDR3 is TGTGCCAGCAGCTTTCGAGGCAGGGGCGGCAATCAGCCCCAGCATTTT.

The rearrangement links TRBV5-1 to TRBJ2-1; 7 nucleotides agree with TRBD2. Germline loops: CDR1 SGHRS, CDR2 YFSETQ. The V segment lost 0 bases and the J segment 2 bases; nucleotides outside the gene matches: 2. The CDR3 extends over 15 amino acids. CDR3 sequence: CASSLGLAAYNEQFF. As DNA, the CDR3 is TGCGCCAGCAGCTTGGGCCTAGCGGCCTACAATGAGCAGTTCTTC.

There are a few counts of this clone. The rearrangement uses TRBV7-2 and TRBJ1-6; D is uncertain. This CDR3 has 15 residues. V was pared by 5 bases and J by 7 bases, with 15 bases between. Germline V lookup: CDR1 SGHTA, CDR2 FQGNSA. CDR3 region: CASSPNGHLNSPLHF. CDR3 coding DNA: TGTGCCAGCAGCCCGAATGGCCACCTGAATTCACCCCTCCACTTT.

The rearrangement uses TRBV3-1 (or the pseudogene TRBV3-2) and TRBJ1-1; D not resolved. CDR3 length equals 12 residues. CDR1 is LGHDT and CDR2 is YNNKEL in the germline V gene (reference sequence). V was shortened by 4 bases and J by 2 bases, with 5 bases between the two germline ends. The CDR3 DNA reads as TGTGCCAGCAGCCGTATAAACACTGAAGCTTTCTTT. Translated: CASSRINTEAFF.

The rearrangement joins TRBV7-9 to TRBJ2-1, with 8 bases matching TRBD2. The J segment lost 6 bases and the V segment lost 3 bases, leaving 7 bases of the junction unmatched. Germline CDR1 reads SEHNR; CDR2 reads FQNEAQ (reference sequence). This CDR3 spans 15 amino acids. In DNA form, the CDR3 reads TGTGCCAGCAGCTTGGGACTAGGAAATCCCAATGAGCAGTTCTTC. Residues: CASSLGLGNPNEQFF.